This T cell receptor beta chain was found in a study of CD8 T cells in Susac syndrome. Through negative isolation, CD4+ and CD8+ T cells were obtained, while TEMRA cells were enriched using FACS. An amount of RNA that ranged from roughly 0.45 to 1 ug was reverse transcribed with random hexamers. An immunoSEQ multiplex PCR generated amplified TCR beta CDR3 products spanning 54 Vbeta and 13 Jbeta. TCRdb reanalysed the immunoSEQ multiplex PCR reads using MiXCR and keeps one entry per CDR3 protein. Among about 280,000 distinct CDR3 sequences listed, roughly 81% were seen once. The CDR3 covers 13 residues. V lost 5 bases, J lost 4 bases, and 4 bases stayed unmatched.

Material for sequencing was CD8+ T cells from PBMCs. This sequence was found in a human donor with multiple sclerosis. V usage is TRBV12-3 or TRBV12-4 and J usage is TRBJ2-7; 8 bases map to TRBD2. The CDR3 DNA sequence: TGTGCCAGCAGTACTAGCGGCCTTTACGAGCAGTACTTC. It codes for CASSTSGLYEQYF.